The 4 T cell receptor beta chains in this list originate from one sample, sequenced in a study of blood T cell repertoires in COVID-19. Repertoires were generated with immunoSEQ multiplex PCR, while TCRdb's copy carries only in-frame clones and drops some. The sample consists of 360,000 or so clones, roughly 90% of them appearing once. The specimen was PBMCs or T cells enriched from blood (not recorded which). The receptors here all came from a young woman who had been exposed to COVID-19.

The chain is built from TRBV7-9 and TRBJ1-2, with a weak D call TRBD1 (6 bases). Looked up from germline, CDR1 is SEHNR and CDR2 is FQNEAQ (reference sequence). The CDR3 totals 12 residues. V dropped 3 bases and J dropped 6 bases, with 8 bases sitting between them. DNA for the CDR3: TGTGCCAGCAGCTTCTCAGGGGATGGCTACACCTTC. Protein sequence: CASSFSGDGYTF.

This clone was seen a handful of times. The CDR3: CASSEGGGGYGYTF. The CDR3 DNA sequence: TGTGCCAGCAGTGAAGGCGGGGGAGGCTATGGCTACACCTTC. This chain joins TRBV2 and TRBJ1-2, with D perhaps TRBD1 (5 bases). Germline CDR1 is SNHLY and CDR2 is FYNNEI. This CDR3 spans 14 amino acids. V lost 1 base and J lost 4, with 10 bases in between.

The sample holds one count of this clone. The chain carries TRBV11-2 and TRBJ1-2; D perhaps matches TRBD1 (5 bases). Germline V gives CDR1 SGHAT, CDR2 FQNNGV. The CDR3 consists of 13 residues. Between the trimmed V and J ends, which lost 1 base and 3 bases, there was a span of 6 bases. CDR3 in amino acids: CASSLGQHYGYTF. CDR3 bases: TGTGCCAGCAGCTTAGGACAGCACTATGGCTACACCTTC.

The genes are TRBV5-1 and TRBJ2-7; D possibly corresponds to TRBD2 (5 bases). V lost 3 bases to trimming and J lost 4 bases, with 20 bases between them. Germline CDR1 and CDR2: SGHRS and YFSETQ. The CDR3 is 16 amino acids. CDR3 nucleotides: TGCGCCAGCAGCTCAAAGCTGGATCGGAGGATTTACGAGCAGTACTTC. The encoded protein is CASSSKLDRRIYEQYF.